These T cell receptor beta chains were read from a single sample in a study of OX40 agonist ivuxolimab in advanced cancers. The table came from immunoSEQ multiplex PCR; TCRdb's copy has only in-frame clones and leaves some out. The table has roughly 81,000 clones, around 89% seen once. The source was CD4+ or CD8+ T cells sorted from blood, collected in a trial of the OX40 agonist ivuxolimab. Source of these receptors: an adult with an advanced solid tumor such as melanoma, head and neck, liver or kidney cancer. Each CDR3 is given with its conserved first and last residue. D genes are given only for firm matches.

-	TRBV19	TRBJ1-2	TGTGCCAGTCGGAGTTTATCTGGCAAATATGGCTACACCTTC	CASRSLSGKYGYTF
-	TRBV7-6	TRBJ2-7	TGTGCCAGCAGCTTAGGCAGGGGACTCTACGAGCAGTACTTC	CASSLGRGLYEQYF
-	TRBV25-1	TRBJ2-1	TGTGCCAGCAGTGAAGTGAAGGCCGCCAATGAGCAGTTCTTC	CASSEVKAANEQFF
TRBD2	TRBV7-9	TRBJ2-3	TGTGCCAGCAGCTCAGGTACTAGCGGTACTAGCACAGATACGCAGTATTTT	CASSSGTSGTSTDTQYF
-	TRBV2	TRBJ2-5	TGTGCCAGCACCTACGGGGACCGGCGGGAGACCCAGTACTTC	CASTYGDRRETQYF
-	TRBV19	TRBJ1-2	TGTGCCAGTAGCGCACGTAGGGATGGCTACACCTTC	CASSARRDGYTF
-	TRBV10-3	TRBJ1-2	TGTGCCATCAGTGTATGGCAGGGTGATGGCTACACCTTC	CAISVWQGDGYTF
-	TRBV9	TRBJ1-5	TGTGCCAGCAGCGTAGCTGGGGAAGGTCAGCCCCAGCATTTT	CASSVAGEGQPQHF
-	TRBV7-3	TRBJ2-2	TGTGCCAGCAGCAGTGGGACACTTGTTCCCGGCACCGGGGAGCTGTTTTTT	CASSSGTLVPGTGELFF
-	TRBV5-1	TRBJ1-1	TGCGCCAGCAGCTTGTCGGGCAGCAGCAACACTGAAGCTTTCTTT	CASSLSGSSNTEAFF